Below are 13 T cell receptor beta chains sequenced from a single sample in a study of beta chain features in type 1 diabetes. Antigens of these TCRs are unknown. General study findings and limits: Significant though moderate, a shortening of TCRB CDR3s appeared in all four CD4+ subsets of Type 1 diabetes patients.

TCRB transcripts that were expressed got sequenced, as all of the isolated RNA had been reverse transcribed. Produced via immunoSEQ multiplex PCR; TCRdb's table is partial and in-frame only. The data contain approximately 600,000 clones, roughly an eighth of them singletons. Sequenced input: naive CD4+ T cells from blood. The receptors shown here come from a man in his thirties or forties with type 1 diabetes.

In its sample, this clone was seen a few times. This chain joins TRBV6-5 and TRBJ1-4; 8 bases align to TRBD1. The CDR3 covers 13 residues. The trim removed 11 bases at V and 5 bases at J, leaving 7 bases unmatched. Germline V gene data show CDR1 as MNHEY and CDR2 as SVGAGI. The CDR3 sequence: CACEDRANEKLFF. The CDR3 coding sequence is TGTGCCTGTGAGGACAGGGCAAATGAAAAACTGTTTTTT.

The V call is TRBV9, the J call TRBJ1-1; D unresolved. The CDR3 is 14 amino acids. Trimming cost V 3 bases and J 5 bases, with 14 bases left between them. CDR1 and CDR2 from the germline V gene are SGDLS and YYNGEE. CDR3 protein: CASSEGPERTEAFF. CDR3 bases: TGTGCCAGCAGCGAAGGACCCGAGAGGACTGAAGCTTTCTTT.

In this sample, this clone turned up a few times. The rearrangement uses TRBV4-1 and TRBJ2-1; D is uncertain. The germline V and J ends were trimmed by 0 bases and 0 bases, with 6 bases remaining between them. The germline gives CDR1 MGHRA, CDR2 YSYEKL. The CDR3 sequence is 15 residues long. CDR3 protein: CASSQDARSYNEQFF. The CDR3 bases are TGCGCCAGCAGCCAAGATGCGCGCTCCTACAATGAGCAGTTCTTC.

V and J are TRBV4-2 and TRBJ1-1; D not resolved. The CDR3 covers 14 residues. The germline V gene has CDR1 LGHNA and CDR2 YNFKEQ. Trimming took 1 base from V and 0 from J, leaving 6 bases between them. Here the CDR3 DNA reads TGTGCCAGCAGCCAAGCTGGACTGAACACTGAAGCTTTCTTT. Residues: CASSQAGLNTEAFF.

The rearrangement uses TRBV29-1 and TRBJ2-1; 7 bases are shared with TRBD2. V gave up 4 bases and J gave up 0 bases; unmatched junction bases: 3. This CDR3 region has 14 residues. The germline V gene has CDR1 SQVTM and CDR2 ANQGSEA. The CDR3 DNA is TGCAGCGTTGGCCGGGACTACTCCTACAATGAGCAGTTCTTC. It is translated as CSVGRDYSYNEQFF.

The chain employs TRBV2 and TRBJ1-4, with D perhaps matching TRBD1 (5 bases). The germline gives CDR1 SNHLY, CDR2 FYNNEI. V lost 8 bases, J lost 8 bases, and 18 bases lay in between. The CDR3 runs 14 residues. CDR3 in amino acids: CASQEGWGSEKLFF. In nucleotides, the CDR3 is TGTGCCAGCCAAGAAGGGTGGGGGAGCGAAAAACTGTTTTTT.

V usage is TRBV9 and J usage is TRBJ2-4, with TRBD1 as a possible D gene (5 bases). The germline gives CDR1 SGDLS, CDR2 YYNGEE. The length of the CDR3 is 14 residues. Trimming took 4 bases from V and 7 from J, leaving 15 bases between them. CDR3 residues: CASSLRSPGNIQYF. CDR3 DNA: TGTGCCAGCAGCCTCCGCTCCCCAGGGAACATTCAGTACTTC.

J is TRBJ2-7 and V is TRBV5-1, with 8 bases identical to TRBD1. V lost 7 bases to trimming and J lost 7 bases; unmatched junction nucleotides: 10. The CDR3 covers 13 residues. Germline V lookup: CDR1 SGHRS, CDR2 YFSETQ. CDR3 nucleotide sequence: TGCGCCAGCGGTTCGACGGACAGGGCTGAGCAGTACTTC. It specifies CASGSTDRAEQYF.

This clone was detected only a few times. The J gene is TRBJ2-5, the V gene TRBV10-3, with 7 bases fitting TRBD1. V trimming: 4 bases; J trimming: 2 bases; junction bases outside the gene matches: 1. Germline V lookup: CDR1 ENHRY, CDR2 SYGVKD. There are 13 residues in the CDR3. CDR3 sequence reads: CAISGGQQETQYF. The CDR3, as DNA: TGTGCCATCAGTGGGGGACAGCAAGAGACCCAGTACTTC.

The rearrangement joins TRBV4-1 to TRBJ2-3; D assignment may be TRBD1 or TRBD2 (5 bases each). V was clipped by 0 bases and J by 2 bases, with 18 bases between them. The CDR3 spans 18 residues. CDR1 and CDR2 from the germline V gene are MGHRA and YSYEKL. Here the CDR3 DNA reads TGCGCCAGCAGCCAAGATTGGGACCCCCGACCCCCCACAGATACGCAGTATTTT. Protein sequence: CASSQDWDPRPPTDTQYF.

The chain recombines TRBV4-3 with TRBJ1-2; TRBD1 is a possible D gene (6 bases). From germline, CDR1 is LGHNA and CDR2 YSLEER. The V gene lost 3 bases and the J gene lost 3 bases, with 14 bases spanning the gap. This CDR3 has 15 residues. The CDR3 DNA sequence: TGCGCCAGCAGCCAGGGAACAGGGAATCACTATGGCTACACCTTC. Amino acid sequence: CASSQGTGNHYGYTF.

The chain employs TRBV13 and TRBJ1-1; no reliable D call. There are 12 residues in the CDR3. With 6 bases removed from V and 0 bases from J, the gap between germline ends came to 5 bases. In germline, CDR1 is PRHDT, CDR2 FYEKMQ (reference sequence). The CDR3 is CASRVMNTEAFF. The DNA for the CDR3 is TGTGCCAGCAGGGTCATGAACACTGAAGCTTTCTTT.

V gene TRBV7-2 combines with J gene TRBJ2-1; 8 bases match TRBD2. V dropped 5 bases and J dropped 7; count of bases not matched to a gene: 7. The CDR3 runs 14 residues. CDR1 is SGHTA and CDR2 is FQGNSA in the germline V gene. The chain's CDR3 is CASSIRTSGNEQFF. CDR3 in DNA: TGTGCCAGCAGCATACGAACTAGCGGTAATGAGCAGTTCTTC.